These T cell receptor beta chains were read from a single sample in a study of cytomegalovirus exposure and HLA in healthy donors. Produced via immunoSEQ multiplex PCR; TCRdb's table is partial and in-frame only. This table holds approximately 110,000 clones, 65% to 80% found once. Source material: PBMCs. The receptors come from a woman aged 60-70 years in good health and CMV-seropositive. Each CDR3 is given with its conserved first and last residue. The order of the fields is clone size, J gene, D gene, V gene, CDR3 DNA, CDR3 protein. The D gene is left open where the match is weak. Clone size appears in some rows only: once, few, many, or a class for an expanded clone.

once	TRBJ1-2	TRBD1	TRBV19	TGTGCCAGTAGCGCGCGGGACAGCGGGAGCTATGGCTACACCTTC	CASSARDSGSYGYTF
NA	TRBJ2-7	TRBD2	TRBV28	TGTGCCAGCAGTTTCAGTGGGACTAGCGGGAGTTACGAGCAGTACTTC	CASSFSGTSGSYEQYF
NA	TRBJ1-2	NA	TRBV19	TGTGCCAGTAGGTCGGCAGGGTGGTATGGCTACACCTTC	CASRSAGWYGYTF
NA	TRBJ1-6	TRBD1	TRBV30	TGTGCCTGGAGTCAAACGACAGGGAGAAATTCACCCCTCCACTTT	CAWSQTTGRNSPLHF
NA	TRBJ1-2	TRBD1	TRBV10-2	TGCGCCAGCAGTCTGACAGGGGCCTATGGCTACACCTTC	CASSLTGAYGYTF
NA	TRBJ2-3	TRBD2	TRBV9	TGTGCCAGCAGCGTAAGGCTAGCGGGAGGTGTGACAGATACGCAGTATTTT	CASSVRLAGGVTDTQYF
once	TRBJ1-3	NA	TRBV6-5	TGTGCCAGCAGTTTGGCGGCCAGCTCTGGAAACACCATATATTTT	CASSLAASSGNTIYF
NA	TRBJ1-2	NA	TRBV7-8	TGTGCCAGCAGCCTGACGGACAGCCCTTATGGCTACACCTTC	CASSLTDSPYGYTF
NA	TRBJ1-6	TRBD1	TRBV19	TGTGCCAGTAAATTAAGGACAGGGAGTAATTCACCCCTCCACTTT	CASKLRTGSNSPLHF
few	TRBJ2-5	TRBD2	TRBV19	TGTGCCAGTAGTATCTCGTTGGGAGGGGCACGGGAGACCCAGTACTTC	CASSISLGGARETQYF
NA	TRBJ1-2	NA	TRBV7-9	TGTGCCAGCAGCATCGCCCAAGCCTATGGCTACACCTTC	CASSIAQAYGYTF
NA	TRBJ1-4	NA	TRBV13	TGTGCCAGCAGCTCCCGCGATGAAAAACTGTTTTTT	CASSSRDEKLFF
few	TRBJ1-1	NA	TRBV30	TGTGCCTGGAGTGTAAACCGAGTTAATGAAGCTTTCTTT	CAWSVNRVNEAFF
NA	TRBJ2-7	NA	TRBV19	TGTGCCAGTAGTATAGATCGCCGACAGTCCTACGAGCAGTACTTC	CASSIDRRQSYEQYF
NA	TRBJ1-5	NA	TRBV21-1	TGTGCCAGCGGGTCCTACCCAGGGGTCCTGAATTTAACAGGGAAGGATGTTCAGCCCCAGCATTTT	CASGSYPGVLNLTGKDVQPQHF
NA	TRBJ1-1	TRBD1	TRBV29-1	TGCAGCGCAAACAGGGGGCTCTATGAAGCTTTCTTT	CSANRGLYEAFF
NA	TRBJ2-3	NA	TRBV27	TGTGCCAGCCGGTTGACTAGTTTCGATACGCAGTATTTT	CASRLTSFDTQYF
once	TRBJ1-1	NA	TRBV21-1	TGTGCCAGCCCCGGGACAGGGGGAACTGAAGCTTTCTTT	CASPGTGGTEAFF
NA	TRBJ1-1	NA	TRBV5-6	TGTGCCAGCAGCCATTTCGCCAGGTTGGGGGGGAATGAAGCTTTCTTT	CASSHFARLGGNEAFF
NA	TRBJ1-2	NA	TRBV4-3	TGCGCCAGCAGCCAAGATCTGCGAACAGGGTGGGGAAGTGGCTACACCTTC	CASSQDLRTGWGSGYTF
NA	TRBJ2-3	TRBD2	TRBV19	TGTGCCAGCAAAACAAGCGGGGGGATGGATACGCAGTATTTT	CASKTSGGMDTQYF
once	TRBJ2-7	TRBD2	TRBV2	TGTGCCAGCAGTAGCGGGAGGGTCTACGAGCAGTACTTC	CASSSGRVYEQYF
NA	TRBJ2-4	TRBD2	TRBV7-9	TGTGCCAGCAGCCCTTCGACTAGCGGCAGCCTAGTTGGCAAAAACATTCAGTACTTC	CASSPSTSGSLVGKNIQYF
NA	TRBJ1-1	NA	TRBV6-5	TGTGCCAGCAGTCGGAGGCAGGCGAACACTGAAGCTTTCTTT	CASSRRQANTEAFF
NA	TRBJ2-4	TRBD1	TRBV27	TGTGCCAGCAGAAAAACAGGGGGCCTCGTCCTATCTTACAAAAACATTCAGTACTTC	CASRKTGGLVLSYKNIQYF
few	TRBJ2-1	TRBD2	TRBV9	TGTGCCAGCAGCGTAAGACTAGCAGGGCACGCATTCAATGAGCAGTTCTTC	CASSVRLAGHAFNEQFF
NA	TRBJ1-1	TRBD1	TRBV4-1	TGCGCCAGCAGCTACAGGGGTTCGACTGAAGCTTTCTTT	CASSYRGSTEAFF
NA	TRBJ2-3	NA	TRBV30	TGTGCCTGGAGTGTACACACCACAGATACGCAGTATTTT	CAWSVHTTDTQYF
once	TRBJ2-3	NA	TRBV7-8	TGTGCCAGCAGCTTATATACGGGTGGGACAGATACGCAGTATTTT	CASSLYTGGTDTQYF
NA	TRBJ2-3	TRBD1	TRBV6-1	TGTGCCAGCAGTGTACGACAGGGGGCTAAAGATACGCAGTATTTT	CASSVRQGAKDTQYF
few	TRBJ2-2	TRBD2	TRBV19	TGTGCCAGTAGTAACCTAGCGGGAGGTGGGGAGCTGTTTTTT	CASSNLAGGGELFF
NA	TRBJ1-4	NA	TRBV28	TGTGCCAGCTCGTCAAAGGACAAATATGAAAAACTGTTTTTT	CASSSKDKYEKLFF
NA	TRBJ2-5	TRBD2	TRBV2	TGTGCCAGCAGTGATGGGCGGGGGAGAGAGACCCAGTACTTC	CASSDGRGRETQYF
NA	TRBJ2-7	NA	TRBV5-1	TGCGCCAGCAGCCGACAAGGAACAGGGAACGAGCAGTACTTC	CASSRQGTGNEQYF
NA	TRBJ1-4	TRBD1	TRBV2	TGTGCCAGCAGTGCCAGGGGGAGGTGGACTAATGAAAAACTGTTTTTT	CASSARGRWTNEKLFF
NA	TRBJ1-4	TRBD1	TRBV18	TGTGCCAGCTCATTCAGGGGGCGCGGTGAAAAACTGTTTTTT	CASSFRGRGEKLFF
few	TRBJ1-1	NA	TRBV6-1	TGTGCCAGCAGTGAAGCGGGCGGGTATGATGAAGCTTTCTTT	CASSEAGGYDEAFF
few	TRBJ2-5	NA	TRBV5-1	TGCGCCAGCAGCTTGGCCGGGGGCCAAGAGACCCAGTACTTC	CASSLAGGQETQYF
NA	TRBJ1-1	TRBD1	TRBV6-6	TGTGCCAGCAGTACGGGACAGGCGTCCACTGAAGCTTTCTTT	CASSTGQASTEAFF
NA	TRBJ2-5	NA	TRBV5-4	TGTGCCAGCAGCTCTATGGGCCTCTCTGGAGAGACCCAGTACTTC	CASSSMGLSGETQYF
NA	TRBJ2-1	NA	TRBV7-2	TGTGCCAGCAGCTTAGACGCGGGGAGCTCCTACAATGAGCAGTTCTTC	CASSLDAGSSYNEQFF
NA	TRBJ2-1	TRBD2	TRBV10-2	TGCGCCAGCAGTGAGGGGACTAGCGCCTACAATGAGCAGTTCTTC	CASSEGTSAYNEQFF
NA	TRBJ1-3	NA	TRBV6-5	TGTGCCAGCAGTTACGGGCGATCTGGAAACACCATATATTTT	CASSYGRSGNTIYF
NA	TRBJ1-2	TRBD1	TRBV29-1	TGCAGCGTTGAAGTGACCGGGACAGGCTATGGCTACACCTTC	CSVEVTGTGYGYTF
NA	TRBJ2-1	NA	TRBV19	TGTGCCAGTTCGGGGTGGAGCTCCTACAATGAGCAGTTCTTC	CASSGWSSYNEQFF
NA	TRBJ2-2	NA	TRBV7-6	TGTGCCAGCAGCATCCAGGAGGGCGGGGAGCTGTTTTTT	CASSIQEGGELFF
NA	TRBJ2-1	NA	TRBV5-5	TGTGCCAGCAGCTCCCACAGGGCCCCTAGACCATACAATGAGCAGTTCTTC	CASSSHRAPRPYNEQFF
few	TRBJ1-2	NA	TRBV7-8	TGTGCCAGCAGCCCCGCAGGGATTTTCGGCTATGGCTACACCTTC	CASSPAGIFGYGYTF
NA	TRBJ2-1	NA	TRBV19	TGTGCCACTGCAACTAGACAACAACCCGTTAGTGGGCAGTTCTTC	CATATRQQPVSGQFF